This passage covers 29 T cell receptor beta chains from one sample sequenced in a study of shared clonotypes between healthy human individuals. Using immunoSEQ multiplex PCR, the repertoire was profiled, and TCRdb retains in-frame clones only, with some absent. The table lists approximately 180,000 clones, roughly 93% of them singletons. The sample taken for sequencing was naive CD4+ T cells sorted from blood. The subset denotes: CD45RA+ positively selected. The receptors shown here come from a woman aged 30 to 39 in good health.

The rearrangement joins TRBV18 to TRBJ2-1, with TRBD2 matching over 13 bases. V lost 4 bases, J lost 8 bases, and 5 bases stayed unmatched. CDR3 length equals 15 residues. CDR1 and CDR2 from the germline V gene are KGHSH and LQKENI. CDR3 sequence (DNA): TGTGCCAGCTCACTTGGACTAGCGGGAGACGATGAGCAGTTCTTC. It specifies CASSLGLAGDDEQFF.

V and J are TRBV7-9 and TRBJ1-4; TRBD1 is a possible D gene (5 bases). Trimming left V 5 bases short and J 6 bases short, with 16 bases between. This CDR3 region has 15 residues. Per the germline V gene, CDR1 is SEHNR and CDR2 is FQNEAQ (reference sequence). DNA of the CDR3: TGTGCCAGCAGCCCAAGCCCCTTGGGGGATGAAAAACTGTTTTTT. It codes for CASSPSPLGDEKLFF.

This clone has only one observation. The rearrangement joins TRBV2 to TRBJ1-4; 8 positions match TRBD1. The germline V gene has CDR1 SNHLY and CDR2 FYNNEI. Germline trimming cut 5 bases from V and 7 bases from J; bases unmatched to any gene: 6. The length of the CDR3 is 14 residues. The CDR3 reads CASSTTGVGEKLFF. The CDR3 DNA sequence: TGTGCCAGCAGTACGACAGGGGTCGGTGAAAAACTGTTTTTT.

This chain connects TRBV30 to TRBJ2-5; 8 positions match TRBD2. The DNA matches TRBJ2-7 better at its end, which makes the J call doubtful. Germline V lookup: CDR1 GTSNPN, CDR2 SVGIG (reference sequence). The CDR3 sequence is 15 residues long. The CDR3 protein is CAWSVGSGIAYEQYF. The CDR3 DNA follows: TGTGCCTGGAGTGTGGGTAGCGGGATCGCCTACGAGCAGTACTTC.

This chain connects TRBV6-5 to TRBJ1-1; D not certain. Per the germline V gene, CDR1 is MNHEY and CDR2 is SVGAGI. The CDR3 covers 13 residues. With 5 bases removed from V and 2 bases from J, the gap between germline ends came to 9 bases. CDR3 DNA: TGTGCCAGCAGTAGGACGGTAAACACTGAAGCTTTCTTT. Amino acid sequence: CASSRTVNTEAFF.

V is TRBV6-5 and J is TRBJ2-1; 7 positions match TRBD2. The length of the CDR3 is 15 residues. CDR1 and CDR2 from the germline V gene are MNHEY and SVGAGI. V lost 7 bases to trimming and J lost 6 bases; unmatched junction nucleotides: 12. CDR3 protein: CASKPRLASSNEQFF. Here the CDR3 DNA reads TGTGCCAGCAAACCAAGACTAGCTAGTTCCAATGAGCAGTTCTTC.

This chain connects TRBV30 to TRBJ2-5; either TRBD1 or TRBD2 may fit D (6 bases each). This CDR3 is built from 15 residues. The V gene's germline CDR1 is GTSNPN and CDR2 SVGIG (reference sequence). The V end lost 6 bases, the J end lost 5 bases, and 22 bases lay between the germline ends. The CDR3 DNA reads as TGTGCCTGCGACTTCGGCCGGGGGCGGTATGAGACCCAGTACTTC. Protein: CACDFGRGRYETQYF.

Only one count was recorded for this clone. The V and J genes are TRBV28 and TRBJ2-1; possibly TRBD1 or TRBD2 for D (6 bases each). The CDR3 is 13 residues long. Looked up from germline, CDR1 is MDHEN and CDR2 is SYDVKM. Trimming removed 5 bases from V and 9 bases from J, with 14 bases in between. The CDR3 DNA follows: TGTGCCAGCAGTGGGGGGACACTGTTTGAGCAGTTCTTC. It encodes CASSGGTLFEQFF. The whole variable domain, filled in from reference TRBV28 and TRBJ2-1, reads DVKVTQSSRYLVKRTGEKVFLECVQDMDHENMFWYRQDPGLGLRLIYFSYDVKMKEKGDIPEGYSVSREKKERFSLILESASTNQTSMYLCASSGGTLFEQFFGPGTRLTVL.

The rearrangement joins TRBV19 to TRBJ2-5; 9 nucleotides match TRBD1. The CDR3 is 13 residues long. The germline V gene has CDR1 LNHDA and CDR2 SQIVND (reference sequence). Losses at the gene ends were 3 bases for V and 5 bases for J; bases not matched to a gene: 1. DNA for the CDR3: TGTGCCAGTAGTATCGACAGGGGGGAGACCCAGTACTTC. Its translation is CASSIDRGETQYF.

This clone occurred once. The chain recombines TRBV6-4 with TRBJ2-7, with D unclear. V lost 4 bases to trimming and J lost 0 bases, with 10 bases between them. CDR1 is MRHNA, CDR2 SNTAGT, per germline. The CDR3 runs 14 residues. The CDR3: CASSAMAGSYEQYF. The CDR3 nucleotides are TGTGCCAGCAGTGCGATGGCCGGCTCCTACGAGCAGTACTTC.

V is TRBV7-3 and J is TRBJ2-7; D not resolved. There are 15 residues in the CDR3. CDR1 and CDR2 from the germline V gene are SGHTA and FQGTGA. V dropped 2 bases and J dropped 7 bases, with 18 bases sitting between them. CDR3 sequence: CASSLFTASVGEQYF. Here the CDR3 DNA reads TGTGCCAGCAGCTTATTCACAGCGTCAGTAGGGGAGCAGTACTTC.

The chain combines TRBV5-4 with TRBJ2-1; 7 bases fit TRBD2. CDR1 is SGHNT, CDR2 YYREEE, per germline (reference sequence). The CDR3 totals 15 residues. V shed 0 bases, J shed 6 bases, and the junction held 6 bases outside the gene matches. CDR3 nucleotide sequence: TGTGCCAGCAGCTTGGACGGGGGGAGGGCCAATGAGCAGTTCTTC. It encodes CASSLDGGRANEQFF.

The V gene is TRBV28, the J gene TRBJ2-7, with D perhaps matching TRBD1 (5 bases). Germline V gene sequence: CDR1 MDHEN, CDR2 SYDVKM. V lost 2 bases, J lost 6 bases, and 8 bases lay in between. This CDR3 comprises 12 residues. CDR3 sequence: CASSLRGTEQYF. CDR3 DNA sequence: TGTGCCAGCAGTTTAAGGGGCACCGAGCAGTACTTC.

The chain joins TRBV19 to TRBJ2-3; possibly TRBD2 for D (5 bases). The ends were cut back, 3 bases at V and 0 bases at J, with 10 bases in the middle. CDR1 LNHDA and CDR2 SQIVND come from the germline V gene (reference sequence). The CDR3 loop spans 15 amino acids. The DNA of the CDR3 is TGTGCCAGTAGTATTCAGCGGACTAGCACAGATACGCAGTATTTT. Translation gives CASSIQRTSTDTQYF. Combining the CDR3 with reference TRBV19 and TRBJ2-3 gives the whole variable domain DGGITQSPKYLFRKEGQNVTLSCEQNLNHDAMYWYRQDPGQGLRLIYYSQIVNDFQKGDIAEGYSVSREKKESFPLTVTSAQKNPTAFYLCASSIQRTSTDTQYFGPGTRLTVL.

A single count supports this clone. Written as DNA, the CDR3 is TGTGCCAGCAGCTTGGCCGGGGTGTACGAGCAGTACTTC. Translated: CASSLAGVYEQYF. This chain connects TRBV5-6 to TRBJ2-7; a possible D gene is TRBD2 (5 bases). V lost 0 bases and J lost 4, with 8 bases in between. The germline CDR1 and CDR2 sequences are SGHDT and YYEEEE. The CDR3 covers 13 residues.

This clone was seen more than once but under ten times. This chain links TRBV7-7 with TRBJ2-7; possibly TRBD2 for D (6 bases). Trimming left V 5 bases short and J 0 bases short, with 11 bases between. The CDR3 is made up of 14 amino acids. Germline lookup yields CDR1 SSHAT and CDR2 FNYEAQ (reference sequence). The CDR3 sequence: CASSPGEASYEQYF. CDR3 in DNA: TGTGCCAGCAGCCCCGGGGAGGCCTCCTACGAGCAGTACTTC.

The chain recombines TRBV21-1 with TRBJ2-6. TRBV21-1 is listed as a pseudogene. CDR3 length: 19 amino acids. CDR3 sequence reads: CARTPHEDLFSPGANVLTF. CDR3 sequence (DNA): TGTGCCAGAACGCCCCATGAGGACCTATTCAGCCCTGGGGCCAACGTCCTGACTTTC.

V gene TRBV5-1 combines with J gene TRBJ1-2; 10 bases match TRBD1. Trimming at V came to 0 bases and at J to 8 bases, leaving 7 bases not matched to a gene. Germline values: CDR1 SGHRS, CDR2 YFSETQ. This CDR3 has 15 residues. The CDR3, as DNA: TGCGCCAGCAGCTTGGGGGGACAGGGGCCTGACGGCTACACCTTC. Its translation is CASSLGGQGPDGYTF.

The chain joins TRBV6-5 to TRBJ1-1; 8 bases are shared with TRBD1. This CDR3 comprises 15 residues. From germline, CDR1 is MNHEY and CDR2 SVGAGI. The junction had 9 bases not matched to a gene; V was cut back by 5 bases and J by 4 bases. DNA for the CDR3: TGTGCCAGCAGTCCACACCAGGGGGCCCCCACTGAAGCTTTCTTT. Amino acids: CASSPHQGAPTEAFF.

The gene calls are TRBV18 and TRBJ2-1, with 11 positions matching TRBD2. This CDR3 is 17 amino acids long. Germline CDR1 and CDR2: KGHSH and LQKENI. V gave up 3 bases and J gave up 4 bases; unmatched junction bases: 8. Written as DNA, the CDR3 is TGTGCCAGCTCACCGATGACTAGCGGGACGGGGTACAATGAGCAGTTCTTC. This gives the protein CASSPMTSGTGYNEQFF.

The V call is TRBV5-1, the J call TRBJ1-2, with 8 bases fitting TRBD1. J was trimmed by 4 bases and V by 0 bases; bases with no gene match: 5. The CDR3 is 15 amino acids. From germline, CDR1 is SGHRS and CDR2 YFSETQ. The CDR3 is CASSLATTGVYGYTF. In DNA, the CDR3 is TGCGCCAGCAGCTTGGCCACGACAGGGGTCTATGGCTACACCTTC.

The chain has TRBV15 and TRBJ1-1, with unresolved D. The germline V gene has CDR1 LNHNV and CDR2 YYDKDF (reference sequence). V was trimmed by 8 bases and J by 7 bases, leaving 23 bases between them. This CDR3 contains 15 residues. The CDR3 DNA reads as TGTGCCACCTCTAAAAGATCAGACCCGACGAGTGAAGCTTTCTTT. It is translated as CATSKRSDPTSEAFF.

This sequence joins TRBV19 and TRBJ2-5; TRBD2 agrees at 7 bases. The end of the DNA aligns better with TRBJ2-7, so the J call may be wrong. This CDR3 has 15 amino acids. In germline, CDR1 is LNHDA, CDR2 SQIVND (reference sequence). The CDR3 DNA reads as TGTGCCAGTAGTATCGGGAGGTCGGGGGTCGACGAGCAGTACTTC. Its protein is CASSIGRSGVDEQYF.

The J gene is TRBJ2-5, the V gene TRBV7-6; D remains unclear. Germline V gene data show CDR1 as SGHVS and CDR2 as FNYEAQ. Trimming took off 8 bases at V and 0 bases at J, with 10 bases between the two ends. The CDR3 totals 13 residues. CDR3 in DNA: TGTGCCAGCGCTCCAAAGAACCAAGAGACCCAGTACTTC. Protein product: CASAPKNQETQYF.

The chain links TRBV28 to TRBJ1-1; D unresolved. Germline CDR1 reads MDHEN; CDR2 reads SYDVKM. Deletions cut 5 bases from V and 0 bases from J, with 13 bases between. There are 15 residues in the CDR3. The CDR3 DNA is TGTGCCAGCAGTATCGGAGGTGTCATGAACACTGAAGCTTTCTTT. It is translated as CASSIGGVMNTEAFF.

The rearrangement joins TRBV13 to TRBJ2-5; TRBD2 matches at 13 bases. The end of the DNA aligns better with TRBJ2-7, so the J call may be wrong. Looked up from germline, CDR1 is PRHDT and CDR2 is FYEKMQ (reference sequence). The CDR3 has 15 amino acids. CDR3: CASSPRTSGSYEQYF. In DNA, the CDR3 is TGTGCCAGCAGCCCCCGGACTAGCGGGAGCTACGAGCAGTACTTC.

The chain links TRBV2 to TRBJ1-3; no clear D gene. Germline loops: CDR1 SNHLY, CDR2 FYNNEI. Trimming took 6 bases from V and 0 from J, leaving 9 bases between them. The CDR3 has 14 residues. Here the CDR3 DNA reads TGTGCCAGCAGAGACATGAGCTCTGGAAACACCATATATTTT. Translation gives CASRDMSSGNTIYF.

This chain connects TRBV21-1 to TRBJ2-7. TRBV21-1 has pseudogene status. The CDR3 length is 12 residues. The CDR3, as DNA: TGTGCCAGCAGAAGGGTCAACTACGAGCAGTACTTC. The encoded protein is CASRRVNYEQYF.

This chain links TRBV30 with TRBJ2-2; TRBD2 is a possible D gene (5 bases). Germline V gives CDR1 GTSNPN, CDR2 SVGIG (reference sequence). The CDR3 totals 16 residues. V was shortened by 2 bases and J by 4 bases, with 17 bases between the two germline ends. CDR3 in DNA: TGTGCCTGGAGTTGGGAGACAACCCTCGTCACCGGGGAGCTGTTTTTT. Its protein is CAWSWETTLVTGELFF.